This paragraph reports one TCR beta chain. No antigen is known for it. Base qualities are missing; no much larger clone stands one base away. The CDR3 regions of human TCRbeta chains were analyzed by immunosequencing. The authors' pipeline ran thus. TCRs in the repertoires were matched against a reference library of SARS-CoV-2-specific TCRs that had been generated with the MIRA antigen-specificity platform. Breadth was defined as the fraction of unique TCRs that were SARS-CoV-2-associated. Depth was defined as the fraction of total T cells that were SARS-CoV-2-associated. Each spike-specific TCR was assigned to its reactive spike region and to a CD4 or CD8 class using the MIRA data. Log10-transformed breadth and depth values were compared by one-way ANOVA with Sidak's multiple comparisons tests. TCRdb carries this immuneACCESS record with in-frame sequences only. Its versions omit some clonotypes, under half of them owing to an unresolved V gene in the studies checked, with the rest unexplained. V and J calls and clone size are as listed in that table; D and trimming were resolved from the DNA. The sample profile shows approximately 100,000 clones; about 87% of them were found once. The ten most abundant clones make up about 3% of the sample.

This sample was included in a study of T cell responses to AZD1222 COVID-19 vaccine listed by TCRdb under 2021. Broadly, across the study: Because spike-specific TCR depth and breadth did not differ between the two schedules, AZD1222 recipients who got a second dose at roughly 4 weeks were pooled with those who got a second dose at roughly 12 weeks. TCR sequencing covered fewer than 250 trial participants: 200 to 210 given two doses of AZD1222 and 26 given two doses of MenACWY control vaccine. Trial participants were enrolled by age into 18-55, 56-69 and 70-plus year subgroups, with approximately 150, 28 and 58 TCR-sequenced participants respectively. Points the paper makes about the study in general: In the small 56-69-year group, the increase in depth fell short of significance, most likely because of low power. Conclusions about previously exposed vaccinees are limited because only a handful of AZD1222 recipients were SARS-CoV-2 seropositive at baseline. After two AZD1222 doses, both the breadth and the depth of spike-specific TCRs were significantly higher than at day 0 and than in MenACWY recipients. Participants were mostly white British, with more females than males. The authors suggested clonal diversity may have been underestimated. Because no samples from the day 14 peak response were available, repertoires could be characterized only after the peak T cell response. The whole spike protein was spanned by vaccine-associated CD4 TCRs, and dominant responses were seen in regions 160-218 and 743-854. Reportedly, almost half of the unique spike-specific TCRs recognized epitopes lying outside the regions that are mutated in the B.1.351 and B.1.1.7 variants.

CDR1 is given as SGHKS and CDR2 as YYEKEE, both from the germline V gene (reference sequence). Including cysteine and phenylalanine, the CDR3 has 16 amino acids. Left in the record is the CDR3 DNA by itself, 48 bases read in frame from the first base. Compared with germline, V lacks 4 bases and J lacks 5 bases; bases without a gene match: 12. The sample's time point label, decoded: baseline before first vaccination. The vaccinee samples were drawn from two UK trials, COV001 and COV002, one of which was a single-blind randomized controlled phase 2/3 trial testing AZD1222 (ChAdOx1 nCoV-19) in healthy adults. Trial participant PBMC samples were collected at day 0 and day 28 after the second dose for TCRbeta chain sequencing.

The receptor was isolated from an adult in good health. The chain employs TRBV5-5 and TRBJ1-1; the central 9 bases match TRBD1. This sample comprised peripheral blood, obtained on day 0 of AZD1222 vaccination. The CDR3 corresponds to CASSPRTGDFGTEAFF. The DNA sequence is as follows: TGTGCCAGCAGCCCCCGGACAGGGGACTTTGGGACTGAAGCTTTCTTT.